This TCR beta chain came from a study of identical twins. Study outcomes and limitations: The study based its conclusions on cross-sectional statistical analysis and did not follow the same donors. Modelling approaches yielded underestimates of out-of-frame TCR alpha sharing between monozygotic twins.

Trimming pared 7 bases from V and 9 bases from J, leaving 16 bases between. The CDR3 is 13 amino acids. As to this clonotype: Its antigen is not identified.

Each CDR3 protein gets one entry after TCRdb re-called the 5' RACE reads with MiXCR. The table shows some 330,000 distinct CDR3 sequences, with 7% to 9.5% occurring only once. This clonotype was obtained from a woman in her forties or fifties in good health. Sequencing was done on a sample of naive T cells sorted from blood. The chain recombines TRBV12-3 or TRBV12-4 with TRBJ1-5; D remains unclear. The CDR3 bases are TGTGCCAGCACCGAAGGACCCGGATCGCCCCAGCATTTT. It encodes CASTEGPGSPQHF.